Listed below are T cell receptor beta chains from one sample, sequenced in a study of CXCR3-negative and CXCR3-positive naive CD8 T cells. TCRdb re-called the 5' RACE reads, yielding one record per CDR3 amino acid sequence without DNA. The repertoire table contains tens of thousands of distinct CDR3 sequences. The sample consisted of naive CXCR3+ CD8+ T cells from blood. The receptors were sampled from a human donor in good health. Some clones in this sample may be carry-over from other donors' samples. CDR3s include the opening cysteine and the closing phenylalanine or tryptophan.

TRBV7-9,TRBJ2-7,CASSSNTGFPSYEQYF
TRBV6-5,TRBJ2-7,CASSHSKGSLGEQYF
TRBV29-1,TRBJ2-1,CSVLAGGLYEQFF
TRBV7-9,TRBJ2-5,CASSLPQGAEETQYF
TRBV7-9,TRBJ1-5,CASSSDRDSNQPQHF
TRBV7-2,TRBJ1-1,CASSFDIFVEQGLDLYNTEAFF
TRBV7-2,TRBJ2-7,CASSLGKGQQYF
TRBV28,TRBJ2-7,CASSRSGTGIYF
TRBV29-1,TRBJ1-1,CSVATGTTETEAFF
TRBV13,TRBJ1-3,CASSRGYNTIYF
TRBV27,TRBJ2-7,CATLAAHEQYF
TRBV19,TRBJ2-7,CASTWTGDAGYEQYF
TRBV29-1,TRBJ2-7,CSVRQGTYEQYF
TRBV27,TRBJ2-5,CASRQRQGEHMETQYF
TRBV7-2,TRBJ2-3,CASSLLAGEEDTQYF
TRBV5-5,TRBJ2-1,CASREVGLAANEQFF
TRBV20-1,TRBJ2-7,CSARELERAYEQYF
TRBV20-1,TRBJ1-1,CSASPQGTRGRTEAFF
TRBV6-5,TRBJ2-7,CASSYSGGMTVYEQYF
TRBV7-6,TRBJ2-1,CASSLLGQGYNEQFF
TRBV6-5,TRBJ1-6,CASSYSGDNSPLHF
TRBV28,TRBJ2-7,CASSLMMGQETGQYF
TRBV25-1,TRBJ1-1,CASRRAGVNTEAFF
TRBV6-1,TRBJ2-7,CASSETGAGYEQYF
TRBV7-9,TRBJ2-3,CASRDYISTQYF
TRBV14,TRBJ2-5,CASSQVKWDRENQETQYF
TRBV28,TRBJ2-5,CASSPIGSGGKGETQYF
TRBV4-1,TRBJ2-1,CASSQETKAPGINNEQFF
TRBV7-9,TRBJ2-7,CASSSRTDAYEQYF
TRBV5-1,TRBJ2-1,CASSLGTPSNEQFF
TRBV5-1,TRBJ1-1,CASSSTGGNTEAFF
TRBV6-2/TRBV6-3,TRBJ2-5,CASSYSPSAETQYF